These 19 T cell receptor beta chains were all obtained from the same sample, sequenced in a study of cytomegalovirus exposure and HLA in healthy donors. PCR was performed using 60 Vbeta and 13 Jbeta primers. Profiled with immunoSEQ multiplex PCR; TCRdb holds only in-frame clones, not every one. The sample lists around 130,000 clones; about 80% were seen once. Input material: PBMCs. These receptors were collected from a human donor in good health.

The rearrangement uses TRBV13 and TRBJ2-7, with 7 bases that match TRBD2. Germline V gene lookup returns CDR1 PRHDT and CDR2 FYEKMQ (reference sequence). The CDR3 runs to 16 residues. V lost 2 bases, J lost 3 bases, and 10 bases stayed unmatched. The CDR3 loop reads CASSLTPSGVNYEQYF. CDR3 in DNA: TGTGCCAGCAGCTTAACGCCCAGCGGGGTAAACTACGAGCAGTACTTC.

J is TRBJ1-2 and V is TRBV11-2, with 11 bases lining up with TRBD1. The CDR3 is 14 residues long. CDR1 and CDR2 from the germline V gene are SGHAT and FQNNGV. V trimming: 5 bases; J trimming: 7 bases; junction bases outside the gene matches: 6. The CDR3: CASSLGQGAGGYTF. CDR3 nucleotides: TGTGCCAGCAGCCTTGGACAGGGGGCCGGTGGCTACACCTTC. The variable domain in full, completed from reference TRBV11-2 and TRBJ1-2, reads EAGVAQSPRYKIIEKRQSVAFWCNPISGHATLYWYQQILGQGPKLLIQFQNNGVVDDSQLPKDRFSAERLKGVDSTLKIQPAKLEDSAVYLCASSLGQGAGGYTFGSGTRLTVV.

CDR3 coding DNA: TGTGCCAGCTCAGCCTACAGTGTTGGCAATCAGCCCCAGCATTTT. It translates to CASSAYSVGNQPQHF. The rearrangement uses TRBV18 and TRBJ1-5; the D is unclear. CDR3 length: 15 amino acids. Germline CDR1 KGHSH, CDR2 LQKENI. Trimming pared 5 bases from V and 2 bases from J, leaving 13 bases between. The variable domain in full, completed from reference TRBV18 and TRBJ1-5, reads NAGVMQNPRHLVRRRGQEARLRCSPMKGHSHVYWYRQLPEEGLKFMVYLQKENIIDESGMPKERFSAEFPKEGPSILRIQQVVRGDSAAYFCASSAYSVGNQPQHFGDGTRLSIL.

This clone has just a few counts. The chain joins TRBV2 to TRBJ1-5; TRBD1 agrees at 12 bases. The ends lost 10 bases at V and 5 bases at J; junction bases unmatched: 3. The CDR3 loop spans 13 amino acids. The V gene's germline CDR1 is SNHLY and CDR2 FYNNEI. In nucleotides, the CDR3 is TGTGCCACCGGGACAGGGGGCGATCAGCCCCAGCATTTT. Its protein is CATGTGGDQPQHF.

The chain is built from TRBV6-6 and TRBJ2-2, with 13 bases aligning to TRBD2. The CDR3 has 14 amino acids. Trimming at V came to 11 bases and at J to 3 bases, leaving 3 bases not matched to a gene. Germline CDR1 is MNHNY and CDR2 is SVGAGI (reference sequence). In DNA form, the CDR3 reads TGTGCCTGTGGGACTAGCGGGGACACCGGGGAGCTGTTTTTT. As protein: CACGTSGDTGELFF.

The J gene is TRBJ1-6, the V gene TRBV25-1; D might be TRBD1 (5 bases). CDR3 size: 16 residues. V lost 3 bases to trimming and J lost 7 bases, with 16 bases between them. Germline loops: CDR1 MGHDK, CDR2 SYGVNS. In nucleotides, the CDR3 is TGTGCCAGCAGTGATCCCCGGCGGAGGGACAATTCACCCCTCCACTTT. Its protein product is CASSDPRRRDNSPLHF.

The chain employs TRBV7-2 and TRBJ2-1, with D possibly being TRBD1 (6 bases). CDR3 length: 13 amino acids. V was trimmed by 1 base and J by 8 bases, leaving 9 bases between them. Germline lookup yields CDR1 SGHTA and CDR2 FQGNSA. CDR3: CASSLGGRDEQFF. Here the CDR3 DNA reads TGTGCCAGCAGCTTAGGGGGGCGGGATGAGCAGTTCTTC.

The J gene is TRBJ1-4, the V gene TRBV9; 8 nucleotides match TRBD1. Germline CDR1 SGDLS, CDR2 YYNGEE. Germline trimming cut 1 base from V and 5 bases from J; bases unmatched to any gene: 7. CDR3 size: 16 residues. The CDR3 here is CASSVRQGIGNEKLFF. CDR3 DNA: TGTGCCAGCAGCGTAAGACAGGGGATCGGGAATGAAAAACTGTTTTTT.

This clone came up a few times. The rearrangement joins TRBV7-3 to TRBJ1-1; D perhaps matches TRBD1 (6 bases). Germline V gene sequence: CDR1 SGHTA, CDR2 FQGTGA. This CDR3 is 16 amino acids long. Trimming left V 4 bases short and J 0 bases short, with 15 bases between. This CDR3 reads CASSSHGQNMNTEAFF. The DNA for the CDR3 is TGTGCCAGCAGCTCCCACGGACAGAACATGAACACTGAAGCTTTCTTT.

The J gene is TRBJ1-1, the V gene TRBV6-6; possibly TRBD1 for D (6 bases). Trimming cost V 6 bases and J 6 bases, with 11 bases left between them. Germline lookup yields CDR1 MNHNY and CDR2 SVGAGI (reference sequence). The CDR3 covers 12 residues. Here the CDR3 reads CASSNGGPEAFF. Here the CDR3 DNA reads TGTGCCAGCAGCAACGGGGGGCCTGAAGCTTTCTTT.

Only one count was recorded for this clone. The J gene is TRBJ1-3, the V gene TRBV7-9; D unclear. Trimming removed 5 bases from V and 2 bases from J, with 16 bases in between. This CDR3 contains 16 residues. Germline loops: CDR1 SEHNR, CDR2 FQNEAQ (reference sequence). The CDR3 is CASSPRSWAPGNTIYF. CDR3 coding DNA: TGTGCCAGCAGCCCCCGAAGTTGGGCTCCTGGAAACACCATATATTTT.

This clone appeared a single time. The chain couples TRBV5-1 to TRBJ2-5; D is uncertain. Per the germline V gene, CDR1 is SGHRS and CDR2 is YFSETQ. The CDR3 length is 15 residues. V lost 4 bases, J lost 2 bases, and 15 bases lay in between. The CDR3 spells CASSNPGGLQETQYF. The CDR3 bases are TGCGCCAGCAGCAACCCGGGTGGCCTTCAAGAGACCCAGTACTTC.

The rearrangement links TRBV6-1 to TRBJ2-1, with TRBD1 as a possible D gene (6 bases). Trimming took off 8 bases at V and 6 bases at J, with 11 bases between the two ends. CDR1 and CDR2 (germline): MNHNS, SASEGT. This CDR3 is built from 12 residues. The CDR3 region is CASEQGINEQFF. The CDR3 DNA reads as TGTGCCAGCGAACAGGGAATCAATGAGCAGTTCTTC.

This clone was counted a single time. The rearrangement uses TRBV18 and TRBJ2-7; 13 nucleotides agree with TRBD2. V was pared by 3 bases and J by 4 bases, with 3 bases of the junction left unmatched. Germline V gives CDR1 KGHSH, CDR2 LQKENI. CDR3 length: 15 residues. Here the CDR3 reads CASSPLTSGGYEQYF. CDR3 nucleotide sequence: TGTGCCAGCTCACCTTTGACTAGCGGGGGGTACGAGCAGTACTTC.

CDR3 amino acids: CASSLAGQGYEQYF. CDR3 nucleotide sequence: TGTGCCAGCAGCTTGGCGGGACAGGGATACGAGCAGTACTTC. The rearrangement joins TRBV7-8 to TRBJ2-7, with 9 bases fitting TRBD1. Trimming cost V 3 bases and J 4 bases; bases outside gene matches: 4. Germline CDR1 and CDR2: SGHVS and FQNEAQ. This CDR3 comprises 14 residues.

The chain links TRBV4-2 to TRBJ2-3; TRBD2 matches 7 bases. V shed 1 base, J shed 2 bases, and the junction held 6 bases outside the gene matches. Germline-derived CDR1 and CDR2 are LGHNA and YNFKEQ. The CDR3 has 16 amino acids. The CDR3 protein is CASSQGPSGYTDTQYF. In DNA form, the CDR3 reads TGTGCCAGCAGCCAAGGCCCTAGCGGATACACAGATACGCAGTATTTT.

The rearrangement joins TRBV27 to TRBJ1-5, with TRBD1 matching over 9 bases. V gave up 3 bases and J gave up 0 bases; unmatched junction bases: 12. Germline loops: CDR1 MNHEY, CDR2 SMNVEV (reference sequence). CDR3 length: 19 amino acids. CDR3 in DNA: TGTGCCAGCAGTTTGAGTGGGGGGACAGGGCAGTATAGCAATCAGCCCCAGCATTTT. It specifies CASSLSGGTGQYSNQPQHF.

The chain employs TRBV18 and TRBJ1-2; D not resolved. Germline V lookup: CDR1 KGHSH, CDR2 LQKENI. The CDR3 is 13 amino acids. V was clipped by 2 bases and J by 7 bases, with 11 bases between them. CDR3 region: CASSPERGGGYTF. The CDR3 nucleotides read TGTGCCAGCTCACCAGAGAGAGGAGGTGGCTACACCTTC. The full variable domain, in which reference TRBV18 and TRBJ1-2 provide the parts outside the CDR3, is NAGVMQNPRHLVRRRGQEARLRCSPMKGHSHVYWYRQLPEEGLKFMVYLQKENIIDESGMPKERFSAEFPKEGPSILRIQQVVRGDSAAYFCASSPERGGGYTFGSGTRLTVV.

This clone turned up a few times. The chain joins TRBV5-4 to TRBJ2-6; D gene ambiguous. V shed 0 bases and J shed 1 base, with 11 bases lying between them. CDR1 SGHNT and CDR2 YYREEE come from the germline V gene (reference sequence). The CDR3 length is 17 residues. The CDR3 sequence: CASSLDYGVSGANVLTF. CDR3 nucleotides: TGTGCCAGCAGCTTGGACTACGGAGTATCTGGGGCCAACGTCCTGACTTTC.